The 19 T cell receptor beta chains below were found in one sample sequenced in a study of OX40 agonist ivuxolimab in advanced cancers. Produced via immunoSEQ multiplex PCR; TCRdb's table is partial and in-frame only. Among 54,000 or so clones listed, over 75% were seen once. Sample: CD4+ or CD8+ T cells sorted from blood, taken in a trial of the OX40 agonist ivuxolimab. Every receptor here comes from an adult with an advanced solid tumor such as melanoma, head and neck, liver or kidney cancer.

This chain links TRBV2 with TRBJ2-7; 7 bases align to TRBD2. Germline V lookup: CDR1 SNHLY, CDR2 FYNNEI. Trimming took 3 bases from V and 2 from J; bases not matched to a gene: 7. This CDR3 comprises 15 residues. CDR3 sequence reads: CASSESSGGPYEQYF. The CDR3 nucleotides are TGTGCCAGCAGTGAGAGTTCGGGAGGCCCCTACGAGCAGTACTTC.

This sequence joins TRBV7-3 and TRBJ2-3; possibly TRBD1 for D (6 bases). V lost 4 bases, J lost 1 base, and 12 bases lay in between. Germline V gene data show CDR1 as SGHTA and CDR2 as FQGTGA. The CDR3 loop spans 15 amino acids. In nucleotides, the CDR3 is TGTGCCAGCAGCTCGGGACAACCAGGCACAGATACGCAGTATTTT. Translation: CASSSGQPGTDTQYF.

CDR3 DNA sequence: TGTGCCAGCAGCTTCTACTACGAGCAGTACTTC. Protein: CASSFYYEQYF. V and J are TRBV7-3 and TRBJ2-7, with D uncertain. Trimming stripped 3 bases from V and 3 bases from J, with 3 bases between. Germline CDR1 and CDR2: SGHTA and FQGTGA. The CDR3 contains 11 residues.

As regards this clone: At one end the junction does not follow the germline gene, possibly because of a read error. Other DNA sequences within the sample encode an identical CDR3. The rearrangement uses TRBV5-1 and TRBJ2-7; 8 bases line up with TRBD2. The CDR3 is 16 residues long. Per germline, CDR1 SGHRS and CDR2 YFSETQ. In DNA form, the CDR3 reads TGCGCCAGCAGTTTGGCCCCGGGACTAGAGATGTACGAGCAGTACTTC. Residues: CASSLAPGLEMYEQYF.

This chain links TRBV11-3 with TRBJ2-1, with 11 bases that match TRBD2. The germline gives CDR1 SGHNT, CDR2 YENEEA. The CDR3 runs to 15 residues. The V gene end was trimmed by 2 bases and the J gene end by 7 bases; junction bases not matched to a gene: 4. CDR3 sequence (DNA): TGTGCCAGCAGCTTATCGCCTAGCGGGAGGAATGAGCAGTTCTTC. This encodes CASSLSPSGRNEQFF.

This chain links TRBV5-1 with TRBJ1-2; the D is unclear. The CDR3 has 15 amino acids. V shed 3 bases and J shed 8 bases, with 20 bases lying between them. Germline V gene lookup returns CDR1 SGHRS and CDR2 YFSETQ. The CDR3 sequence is CASSYSGPGNLGYTF. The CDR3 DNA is TGCGCCAGCAGCTACTCCGGGCCGGGGAATTTAGGCTACACCTTC.

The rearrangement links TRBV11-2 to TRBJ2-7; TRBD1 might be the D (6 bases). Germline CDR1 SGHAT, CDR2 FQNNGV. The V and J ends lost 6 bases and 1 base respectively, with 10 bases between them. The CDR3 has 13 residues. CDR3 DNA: TGTGCCAGCAGTCAAGACAGGTCCTACGAGCAGTACTTC. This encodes CASSQDRSYEQYF.

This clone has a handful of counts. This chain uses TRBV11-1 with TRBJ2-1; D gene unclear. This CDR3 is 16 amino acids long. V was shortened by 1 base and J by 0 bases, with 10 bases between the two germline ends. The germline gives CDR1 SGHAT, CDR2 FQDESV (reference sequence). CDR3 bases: TGTGCCAGCAGCTTAGAGCTCAGTAGCTCCTACAATGAGCAGTTCTTC. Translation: CASSLELSSSYNEQFF.

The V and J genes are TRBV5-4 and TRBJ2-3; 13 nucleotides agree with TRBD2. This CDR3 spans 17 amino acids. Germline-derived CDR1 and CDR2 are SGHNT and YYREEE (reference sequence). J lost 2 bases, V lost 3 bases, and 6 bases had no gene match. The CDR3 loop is CASSSGLAGVLTDTQYF. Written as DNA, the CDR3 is TGTGCCAGCAGCTCTGGACTAGCGGGGGTCCTCACAGATACGCAGTATTTT.

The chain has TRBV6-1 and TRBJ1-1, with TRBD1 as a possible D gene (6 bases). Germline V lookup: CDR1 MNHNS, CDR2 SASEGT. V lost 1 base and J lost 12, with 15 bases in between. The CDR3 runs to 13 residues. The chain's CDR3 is CASSEGTGSLPFF. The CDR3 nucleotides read TGTGCCAGCAGTGAAGGAACAGGGTCTCTCCCTTTCTTT.

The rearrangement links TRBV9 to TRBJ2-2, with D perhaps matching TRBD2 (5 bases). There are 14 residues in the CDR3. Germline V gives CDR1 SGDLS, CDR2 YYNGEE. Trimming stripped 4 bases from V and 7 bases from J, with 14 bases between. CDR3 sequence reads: CASSPISGDGELFF. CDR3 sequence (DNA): TGTGCCAGCAGCCCGATCTCCGGGGACGGGGAGCTGTTTTTT.

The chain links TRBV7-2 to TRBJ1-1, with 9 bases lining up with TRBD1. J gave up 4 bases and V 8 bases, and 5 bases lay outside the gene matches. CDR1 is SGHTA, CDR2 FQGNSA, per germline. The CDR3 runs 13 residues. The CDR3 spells CASRDRVSTEAFF. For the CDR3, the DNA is TGTGCCAGCCGGGACAGGGTTTCCACTGAAGCTTTCTTT.

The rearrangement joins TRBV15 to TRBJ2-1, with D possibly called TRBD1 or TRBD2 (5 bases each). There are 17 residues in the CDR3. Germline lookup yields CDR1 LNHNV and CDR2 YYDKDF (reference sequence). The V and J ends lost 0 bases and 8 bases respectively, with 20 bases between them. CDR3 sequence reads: CATSRDRPGTGNDEQFF. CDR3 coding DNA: TGTGCCACCAGCAGAGACCGCCCCGGGACGGGGAATGATGAGCAGTTCTTC.

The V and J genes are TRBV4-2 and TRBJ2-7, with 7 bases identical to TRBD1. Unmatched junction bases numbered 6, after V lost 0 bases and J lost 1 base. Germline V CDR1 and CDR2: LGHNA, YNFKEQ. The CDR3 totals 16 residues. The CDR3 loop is CASSQDADRVSYEQYF. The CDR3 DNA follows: TGTGCCAGCAGCCAAGACGCCGACAGGGTGTCCTACGAGCAGTACTTC.

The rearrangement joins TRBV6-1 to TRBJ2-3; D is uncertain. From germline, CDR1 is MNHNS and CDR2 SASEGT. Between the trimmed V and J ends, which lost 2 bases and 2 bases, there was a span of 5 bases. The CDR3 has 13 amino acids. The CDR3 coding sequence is TGTGCCAGCAGTGAATTTTACACAGATACGCAGTATTTT. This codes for CASSEFYTDTQYF.

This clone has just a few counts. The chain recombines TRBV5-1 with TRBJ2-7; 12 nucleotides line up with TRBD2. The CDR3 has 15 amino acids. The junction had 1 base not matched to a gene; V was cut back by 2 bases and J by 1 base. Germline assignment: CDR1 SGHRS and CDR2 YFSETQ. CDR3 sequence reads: CASSFTSGGSYEQYF. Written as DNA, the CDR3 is TGCGCCAGCAGCTTCACTAGCGGGGGGTCCTACGAGCAGTACTTC. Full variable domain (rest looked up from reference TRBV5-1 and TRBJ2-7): KAGVTQTPRYLIKTRGQQVTLSCSPISGHRSVSWYQQTPGQGLQFLFEYFSETQRNKGNFPGRFSGRQFSNSRSEMNVSTLELGDSALYLCASSFTSGGSYEQYFGPGTRLTVT.

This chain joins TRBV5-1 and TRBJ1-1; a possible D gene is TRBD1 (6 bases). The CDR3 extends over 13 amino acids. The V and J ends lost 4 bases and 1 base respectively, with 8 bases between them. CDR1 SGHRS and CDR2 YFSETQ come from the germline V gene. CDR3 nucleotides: TGCGCCAGCAGCCACAGGGAGAACACTGAAGCTTTCTTT. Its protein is CASSHRENTEAFF.

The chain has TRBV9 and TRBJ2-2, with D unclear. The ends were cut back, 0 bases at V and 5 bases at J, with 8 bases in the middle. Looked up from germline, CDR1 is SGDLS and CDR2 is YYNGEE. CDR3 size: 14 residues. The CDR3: CASSVASLTGELFF. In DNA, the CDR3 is TGTGCCAGCAGCGTAGCTAGTTTAACCGGGGAGCTGTTTTTT.

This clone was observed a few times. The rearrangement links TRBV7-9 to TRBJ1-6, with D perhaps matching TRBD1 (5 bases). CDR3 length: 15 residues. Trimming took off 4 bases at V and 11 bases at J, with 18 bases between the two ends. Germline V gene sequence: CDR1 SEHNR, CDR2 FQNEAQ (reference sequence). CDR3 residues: CASSSRGQGITPLHF. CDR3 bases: TGTGCCAGCAGCTCTAGAGGTCAGGGCATTACACCCCTCCACTTT.